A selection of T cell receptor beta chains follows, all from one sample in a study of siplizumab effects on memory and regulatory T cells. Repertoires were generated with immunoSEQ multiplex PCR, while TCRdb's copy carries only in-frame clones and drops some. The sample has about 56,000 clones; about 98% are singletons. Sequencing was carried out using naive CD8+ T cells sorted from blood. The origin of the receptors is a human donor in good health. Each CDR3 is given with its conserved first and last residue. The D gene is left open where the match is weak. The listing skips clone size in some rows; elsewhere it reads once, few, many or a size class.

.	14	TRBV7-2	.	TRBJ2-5	CASRKMGGEETQYF	TGTGCCAGCAGAAAAATGGGGGGAGAAGAGACCCAGTACTTC
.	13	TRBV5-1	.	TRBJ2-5	CASSLWGKETQYF	TGCGCCAGCAGCTTATGGGGGAAAGAGACCCAGTACTTC
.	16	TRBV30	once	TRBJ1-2	CAWSVEGGLQIYGYTF	TGTGCCTGGAGTGTAGAAGGTGGATTGCAAATCTATGGCTACACCTTC
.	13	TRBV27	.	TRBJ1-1	CASSSGQNTEAFF	TGTGCCAGCAGTTCGGGACAGAACACTGAAGCTTTCTTT
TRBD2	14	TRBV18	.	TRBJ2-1	CASSPRLAGDEQFF	TGTGCCAGCTCACCGCGGCTAGCGGGAGATGAGCAGTTCTTC
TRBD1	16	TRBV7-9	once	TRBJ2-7	CASSLAGTGDGYEQYF	TGTGCCAGCAGCTTAGCAGGGACAGGGGACGGCTACGAGCAGTACTTC
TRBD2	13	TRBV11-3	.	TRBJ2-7	CAIASGSSYEQYF	TGTGCCATCGCTAGCGGAAGCTCCTACGAGCAGTACTTC
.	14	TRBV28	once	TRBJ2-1	CASSLPPVLGEQFF	TGTGCCAGCAGTTTACCACCGGTTCTAGGAGAGCAGTTCTTC
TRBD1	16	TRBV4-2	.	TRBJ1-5	CASSQEGGTGNQPQHF	TGTGCCAGCAGCCAAGAGGGCGGGACAGGGAATCAGCCCCAGCATTTT
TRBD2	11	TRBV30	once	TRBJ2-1	CAWAAGYEQFF	TGTGCCTGGGCAGCGGGATATGAGCAGTTCTTC
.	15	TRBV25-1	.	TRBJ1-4	CASSGRGGHNEKLFF	TGTGCCAGCAGCGGTCGGGGAGGGCATAATGAAAAACTGTTTTTT
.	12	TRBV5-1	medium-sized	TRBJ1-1	CASKGVNTEAFF	TGCGCCAGCAAGGGAGTGAACACTGAAGCTTTCTTT
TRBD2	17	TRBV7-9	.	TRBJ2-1	CASSLGLAGGLSHEQFF	TGTGCCAGCAGCTTAGGACTAGCGGGAGGTCTTTCCCATGAGCAGTTCTTC
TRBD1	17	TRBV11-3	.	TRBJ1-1	CASSPSPQGAVNTEAFF	TGTGCCAGCAGCCCATCCCCACAGGGGGCGGTTAACACTGAAGCTTTCTTT
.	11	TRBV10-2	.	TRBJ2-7	CASSDGYEQYF	TGCGCCAGCAGTGACGGTTACGAGCAGTACTTC
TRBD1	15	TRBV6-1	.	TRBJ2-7	CASSARDRGFDEQYF	TGTGCCAGCAGTGCCCGGGACAGGGGTTTTGACGAGCAGTACTTC
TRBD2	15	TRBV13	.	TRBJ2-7	CASSPTRTSGYEQYF	TGTGCCAGCAGCCCAACCCGGACTAGCGGGTACGAGCAGTACTTC
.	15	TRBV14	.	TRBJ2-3	CASSQGPGITDTQYF	TGTGCCAGCAGCCAAGGGCCGGGAATCACAGATACGCAGTATTTT
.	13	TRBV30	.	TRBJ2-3	CAWLDGEIDTQYF	TGTGCCTGGCTTGACGGGGAAATAGATACGCAGTATTTT
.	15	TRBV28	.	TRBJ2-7	CASSHQGPLSYEQYF	TGTGCCAGCAGCCATCAGGGGCCTCTTTCCTACGAGCAGTACTTC
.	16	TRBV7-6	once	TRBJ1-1	CASSLARGTRYTEAFF	TGTGCCAGCAGCTTAGCGCGAGGGACTAGGTACACTGAAGCTTTCTTT
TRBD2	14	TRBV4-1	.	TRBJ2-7	CASSQASGLYEQYF	TGCGCCAGCAGCCAGGCTAGCGGACTCTACGAGCAGTACTTC
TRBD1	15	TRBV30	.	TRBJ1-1	CAWNQQGALYTEAFF	TGTGCCTGGAATCAACAGGGGGCCCTTTACACTGAAGCTTTCTTT
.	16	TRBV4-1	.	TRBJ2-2	CASSQVDTSNTGELFF	TGCGCCAGCAGCCAAGTGGACACATCGAACACCGGGGAGCTGTTTTTT
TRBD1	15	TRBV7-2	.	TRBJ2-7	CASSQAGTGGYEQYF	TGTGCCAGCAGCCAGGCCGGGACAGGGGGCTACGAGCAGTACTTC
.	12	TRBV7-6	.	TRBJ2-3	CASSQRTDTQYF	TGTGCCAGCAGCCAACGCACAGATACGCAGTATTTT
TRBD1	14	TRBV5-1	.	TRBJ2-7	CASSQYTGAYEQYF	TGCGCCAGCAGCCAATACACAGGGGCCTACGAGCAGTACTTC
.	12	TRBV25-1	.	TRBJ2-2	CASSGNTGELFF	TGTGCCAGCAGTGGGAACACCGGGGAGCTGTTTTTT
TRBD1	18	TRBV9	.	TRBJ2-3	CASSHPKDRVTNTDTQYF	TGTGCCAGCAGCCATCCAAAGGACAGGGTAACGAACACAGATACGCAGTATTTT
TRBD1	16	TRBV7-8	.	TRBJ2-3	CASSLSRDRGTDTQYF	TGTGCCAGCAGCTTATCGAGGGACAGGGGGACAGATACGCAGTATTTT
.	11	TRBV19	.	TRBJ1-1	CASSIGGEAFF	TGTGCCAGTAGTATAGGGGGTGAAGCTTTCTTT
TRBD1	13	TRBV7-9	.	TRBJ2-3	CASTGTDTDTQYF	TGTGCCAGCACCGGGACAGACACAGATACGCAGTATTTT
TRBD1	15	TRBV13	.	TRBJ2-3	CASSSPGQGVHTQYF	TGTGCCAGCAGCTCGCCGGGACAGGGGGTACATACGCAGTATTTT
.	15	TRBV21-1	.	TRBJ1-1	CASSRPGGADTEAFF	TGTGCCAGCAGCAGACCCGGGGGGGCAGACACTGAAGCTTTCTTT
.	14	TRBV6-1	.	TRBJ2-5	CASTPGRGRETQYF	TGTGCCAGCACCCCTGGGCGGGGTAGAGAGACCCAGTACTTC
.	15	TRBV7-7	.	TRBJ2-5	CASSNHPRDFMAQYF	TGTGCTAGCAGCAACCACCCCCGGGACTTTATGGCCCAGTACTTC
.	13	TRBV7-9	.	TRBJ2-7	CASSLNRVYEQYF	TGTGCCAGCAGCTTAAACAGGGTTTACGAGCAGTACTTC
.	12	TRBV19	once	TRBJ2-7	CASSIPGYEQYF	TGTGCCAGTAGTATTCCCGGCTACGAGCAGTACTTC
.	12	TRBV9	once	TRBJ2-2	CASSPPTGELFF	TGTGCCAGCAGCCCCCCGACTGGGGAGCTGTTTTTT
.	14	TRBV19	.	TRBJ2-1	CASALLQVDNEQFF	TGTGCCAGTGCCCTCTTACAGGTAGACAATGAGCAGTTCTTC